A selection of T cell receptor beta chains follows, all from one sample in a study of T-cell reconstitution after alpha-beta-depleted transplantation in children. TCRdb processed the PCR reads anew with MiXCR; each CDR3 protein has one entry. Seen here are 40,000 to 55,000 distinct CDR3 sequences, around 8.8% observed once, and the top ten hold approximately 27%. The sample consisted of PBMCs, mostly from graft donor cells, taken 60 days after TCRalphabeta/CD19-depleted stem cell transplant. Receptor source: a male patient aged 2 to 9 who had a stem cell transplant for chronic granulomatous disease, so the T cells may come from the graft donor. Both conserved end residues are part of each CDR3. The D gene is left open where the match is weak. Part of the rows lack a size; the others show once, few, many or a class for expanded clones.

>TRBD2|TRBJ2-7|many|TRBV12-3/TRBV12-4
TGTGCCAGCAGTTTAACTCTAGCGGCTTACGAGCAGTACTTC
CASSLTLAAYEQYF
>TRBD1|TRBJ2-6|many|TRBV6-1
TGTGCCAGCTCCCCGGGACAGCGATTCTCTGGGGCCAACGTCCTGACTTTC
CASSPGQRFSGANVLTF
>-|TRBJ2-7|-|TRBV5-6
TGTGCCAGCAGCCCCGGTGGGCGGGGCGAGCAGTACTTC
CASSPGGRGEQYF
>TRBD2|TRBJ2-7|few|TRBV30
TGTGCCTGGAGACCTCGGACTAGCGGGTTTTACGAGCAGTACTTC
CAWRPRTSGFYEQYF
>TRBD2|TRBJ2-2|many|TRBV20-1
TGCAGTGCTAGGAGGACTAGCGGGAGGGGGGGGGAGCTGTTTTTT
CSARRTSGRGGELFF
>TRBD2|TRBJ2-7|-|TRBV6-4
TGTGCCAGCAGGGACCTCACTAGCGGGAGACGAGAATACGAGCAGTACTTC
CASRDLTSGRREYEQYF
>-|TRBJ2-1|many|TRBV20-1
TGCAGTGCTGGGGACGCCTCGGCAGTCTACAATGAGCAGTTCTTC
CSAGDASAVYNEQFF
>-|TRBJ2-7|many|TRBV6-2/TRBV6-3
TGTGCCAGCAGTTACTGGGGAAACAGCCGGACTGACGAGCAGTACTTC
CASSYWGNSRTDEQYF
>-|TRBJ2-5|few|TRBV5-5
TGTGCCAGCAGCCCGGGTCCAGGGGGGGAGACCCAGTACTTC
CASSPGPGGETQYF
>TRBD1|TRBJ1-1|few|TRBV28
TGTGCCAGCAGGCTAGGACAGGGGGCATTCACTGAAGCTTTCTTT
CASRLGQGAFTEAFF
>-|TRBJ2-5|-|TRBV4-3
TGCGCCAGCAGCCAAGATATTCAAGTGGCAGAGACCCAGTACTTC
CASSQDIQVAETQYF
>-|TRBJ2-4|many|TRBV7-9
TGTGCCAGCAGCTTCCCAGGGGACATTCAGTACTTC
CASSFPGDIQYF
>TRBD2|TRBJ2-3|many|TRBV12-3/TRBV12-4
TGTGCCAGCAGTTCTTTAGCGGGAGTAGAGACAGATACGCAGTATTTT
CASSSLAGVETDTQYF
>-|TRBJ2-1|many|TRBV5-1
TGCGCCAGCAGCTTGTGGGGTAGTGAGCAGTTCTTC
CASSLWGSEQFF
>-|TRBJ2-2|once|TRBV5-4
TGTGCCAGCAGCTCGGCAAATACCGGGGAGCTGTTTTTT
CASSSANTGELFF
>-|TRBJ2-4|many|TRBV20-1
TGCAGTGCTAGAGATTTTTTGGGGGGTAGAGACATTCAGTACTTC
CSARDFLGGRDIQYF
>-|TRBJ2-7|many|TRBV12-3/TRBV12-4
TGTGCCAGCAGTTTAAGGGGAGAGGGGGCCTACGAGCAGTACTTC
CASSLRGEGAYEQYF
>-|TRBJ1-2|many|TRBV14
TGTGCCAGCAGCCAAGATGCTTGGACACCTTATAACTATGGCTACACCTTC
CASSQDAWTPYNYGYTF
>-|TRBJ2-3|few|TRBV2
TGTGCCAGCAGGGAAGGGGCAGATACGCAGTATTTT
CASREGADTQYF
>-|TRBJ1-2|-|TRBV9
TGTGCCAGCAGCCGCGACCGGACGGCTAAAGGCTACACCTTC
CASSRDRTAKGYTF
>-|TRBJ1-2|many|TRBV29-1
TGCAGCGTTGAACAGGTCTATGGCTACACCTTC
CSVEQVYGYTF
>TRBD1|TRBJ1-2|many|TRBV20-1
TGCAGTGCTTTCCCCAGGGGGGCCTATGGCTACACCTTC
CSAFPRGAYGYTF
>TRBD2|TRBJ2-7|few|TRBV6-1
TGTGCCAGCAGTGAACGGGCGGGGGGCTCCTACGAGCAGTACTTC
CASSERAGGSYEQYF
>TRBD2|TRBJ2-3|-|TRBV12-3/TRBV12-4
TGTGCCAGCAGCCCCCTAGCGGGAGGCACAGATACGCAGTATTTT
CASSPLAGGTDTQYF
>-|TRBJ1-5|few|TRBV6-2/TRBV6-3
TGTGCCAGCAGTTGGTGGGGGAATAGCAATCAGCCCCAGCATTTT
CASSWWGNSNQPQHF
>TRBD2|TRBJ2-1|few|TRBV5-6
TGTGCCAGCAGCTTTGGACTAGCGGGAGTAGGCAATGAGCAGTTCTTC
CASSFGLAGVGNEQFF
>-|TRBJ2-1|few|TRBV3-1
TGTGCCAGCAGCCAGTATATTGAGCAGTTCTTC
CASSQYIEQFF
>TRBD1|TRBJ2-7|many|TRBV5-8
TGTGCCAGCAGCTTGTGGACAGGGGGGGGCTACGAGCAGTACTTC
CASSLWTGGGYEQYF
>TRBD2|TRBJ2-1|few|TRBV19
TGTGCCAGTAGTACCCTAGCGGGAGCGGCCAATGAGCAGTTCTTC
CASSTLAGAANEQFF
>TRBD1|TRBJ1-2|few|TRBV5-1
TGCGCCAGCAGCGGCGGACAGGGGGCTCTCTATGGCTACACCTTC
CASSGGQGALYGYTF
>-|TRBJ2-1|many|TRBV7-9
TGTGCCAGCAGCTTAGCCTTTGGACCGGACAATGAGCAGTTCTTC
CASSLAFGPDNEQFF
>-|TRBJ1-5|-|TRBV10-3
TGTGCCATCAGTGAGAGGGACGGGACATTTAATCAGCCCCAGCATTTT
CAISERDGTFNQPQHF
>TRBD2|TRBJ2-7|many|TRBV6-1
TGTGCCAGCAGACCTCTAGCGGGAGGGCCTGGTGGCGAGCAGTACTTC
CASRPLAGGPGGEQYF